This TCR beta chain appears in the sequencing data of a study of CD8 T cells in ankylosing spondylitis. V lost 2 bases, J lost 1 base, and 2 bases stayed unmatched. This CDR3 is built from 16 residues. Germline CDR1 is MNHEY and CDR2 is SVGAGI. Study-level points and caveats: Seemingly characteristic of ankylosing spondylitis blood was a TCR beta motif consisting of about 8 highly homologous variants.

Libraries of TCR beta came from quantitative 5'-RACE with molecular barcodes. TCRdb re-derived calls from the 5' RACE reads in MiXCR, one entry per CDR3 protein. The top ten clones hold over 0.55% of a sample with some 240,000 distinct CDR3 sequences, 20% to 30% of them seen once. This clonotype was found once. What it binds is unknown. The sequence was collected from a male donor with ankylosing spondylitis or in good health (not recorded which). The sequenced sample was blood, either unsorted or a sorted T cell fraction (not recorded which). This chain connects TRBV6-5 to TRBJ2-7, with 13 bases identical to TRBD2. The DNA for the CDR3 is TGTGCCAGCAGTTACCCGGGACTAGCGGGGTCCTACGAGCAGTACTTC. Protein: CASSYPGLAGSYEQYF.